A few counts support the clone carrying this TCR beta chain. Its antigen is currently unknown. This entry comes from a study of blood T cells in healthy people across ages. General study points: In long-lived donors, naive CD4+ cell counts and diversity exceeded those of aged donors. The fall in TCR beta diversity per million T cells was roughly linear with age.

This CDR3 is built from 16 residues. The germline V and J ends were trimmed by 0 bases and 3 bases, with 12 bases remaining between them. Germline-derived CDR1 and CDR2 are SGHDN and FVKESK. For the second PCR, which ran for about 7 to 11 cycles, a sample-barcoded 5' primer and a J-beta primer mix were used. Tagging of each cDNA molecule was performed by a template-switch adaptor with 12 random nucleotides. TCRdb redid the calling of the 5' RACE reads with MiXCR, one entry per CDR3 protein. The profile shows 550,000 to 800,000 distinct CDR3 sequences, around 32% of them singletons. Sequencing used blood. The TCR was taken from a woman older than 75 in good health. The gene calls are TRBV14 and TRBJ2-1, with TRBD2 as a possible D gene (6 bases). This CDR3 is CASSQDRRVDYNEQFF. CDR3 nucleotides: TGTGCCAGCAGCCAAGATAGGAGGGTTGACTACAATGAGCAGTTCTTC.